The 5 T cell receptor beta chains reported below all come from one sample, sequenced in a study of immune characteristics of hereditary and idiopathic chronic pancreatitis. Measured with immunoSEQ multiplex PCR; TCRdb has only the in-frame clones, and not every one. The sample includes 480 or so clones, under 80% of them seen just once. Specimen: pancreas tissue. The origin of the receptors is a human donor who was a deceased organ donor serving as a healthy control.

This clone has more than one count but fewer than ten. The rearrangement links TRBV6-2 or TRBV6-3 to TRBJ1-1; D gene uncertain. Germline CDR1 reads MNHEY; CDR2 reads SVGEGT. CDR3 size: 12 residues. Trimming took 2 bases from V and 5 from J, leaving 6 bases between them. The CDR3 sequence is CASSYPPTEAFF. The CDR3 DNA is TGTGCCAGCAGTTACCCCCCTACTGAAGCTTTCTTT.

The chain recombines TRBV15 with TRBJ1-2; 7 bases map to TRBD1. The trim removed 3 bases at V and 2 bases at J, leaving 6 bases unmatched. Per the germline V gene, CDR1 is LNHNV and CDR2 is YYDKDF (reference sequence). The CDR3 extends over 15 amino acids. CDR3 loop: CATSRNRGQNYGYTF. For the CDR3, the DNA is TGTGCCACCAGCAGGAATAGGGGACAGAACTATGGCTACACCTTC.

The gene calls are TRBV7-2 and TRBJ1-6; possibly TRBD1 for D (6 bases). This CDR3 has 19 amino acids. V lost 3 bases to trimming and J lost 0 bases, with 18 bases between them. Germline-derived CDR1 and CDR2 are SGHTA and FQGNSA. CDR3 coding DNA: TGTGCCAGCAGCTTGTCGACAGGCCGCAGGAGCTCCTATAATTCACCCCTCCACTTT. As protein: CASSLSTGRRSSYNSPLHF. Drawing the rest from reference TRBV7-2 and TRBJ1-6, the complete variable domain is GAGVSQSPSNKVTEKGKDVELRCDPISGHTALYWYRQSLGQGLEFLIYFQGNSAPDKSGLPSDRFSAERTGGSVSTLTIQRTQQEDSAVYLCASSLSTGRRSSYNSPLHFGNGTRLTVT.

The J gene is TRBJ2-3, the V gene TRBV19; 10 bases are a match to TRBD2. The CDR3 totals 16 residues. Germline V CDR1 and CDR2: LNHDA, SQIVND (reference sequence). Trimming cost V 3 bases and J 4 bases; bases outside gene matches: 7. CDR3 amino acids: CASSILAGEGADTQYF. The CDR3 DNA sequence: TGTGCCAGTAGTATCCTAGCGGGAGAGGGGGCAGATACGCAGTATTTT.

The V and J genes are TRBV7-9 and TRBJ1-2; D perhaps matches TRBD1 (6 bases). The CDR3 is made up of 12 amino acids. Germline CDR1 and CDR2: SEHNR and FQNEAQ (reference sequence). Trimming removed 5 bases from V and 4 bases from J, with 8 bases in between. CDR3 amino acids: CASSPGAYGYTF. The CDR3 DNA follows: TGTGCCAGCAGCCCGGGGGCCTATGGCTACACCTTC.